This T cell receptor beta chain was found in a study of blood T cell repertoires in COVID-19. This CDR3 spans 12 amino acids. Germline lookup yields CDR1 SGHTS and CDR2 YDEGEE. Trimming stripped 4 bases from V and 1 base from J, with 5 bases between. The table came from immunoSEQ multiplex PCR; TCRdb's copy has only in-frame clones and leaves some out. The data contain some 25,000 clones, 70% to 90% of them seen just once; the ten biggest clones take up 27%. Sequenced input: peripheral blood. This rearrangement joins TRBV5-8 to TRBJ1-2; no firm D call. The clonotype was recovered from a man in his 70s with COVID-19, enrolled during active disease. The CDR3 nucleotides read TGTGCCAGCAGCGTTCTTAACTATGGCTACACCTTC. Translated, it gives CASSVLNYGYTF.